This T cell receptor (beta chain) was recorded in a study of a mutant IDH1 vaccine in newly diagnosed glioma. The overall study: Before enrollment, patients got radiotherapy alone, temozolomide alone, or mostly the combination.

With respect to this clone: Its antigen is still unknown.

The time point was: week 47, end of study. The investigators gave 300 ug of mutant IDH1 20-mer peptide in each vaccine dose, together with topical imiquimod. Trimming stripped 6 bases from V and 10 bases from J, with 21 bases between. The CDR3 runs to 14 residues. The germline V gene encodes CDR1 ENHRY and CDR2 SYGVKD. The protocol was immunoSEQ multiplex PCR, while the TCRdb copy is restricted to in-frame clones and leaves out a portion. Among 30,000 to 40,000 clones listed, about 93% were seen once. The clonotype originates from a woman between 35 and 50 years old with glioma. The sample here was PBMCs, taken from a glioma patient whose treatment included an IDH1 peptide vaccine. J is TRBJ1-1 and V is TRBV10-3; TRBD1 might be the D (5 bases). The CDR3 DNA is TGTGCCATCAGAGGCGATGGTCATCGCCAGGGAGCTTTCTTT. This encodes CAIRGDGHRQGAFF.